This T cell receptor (beta chain) came from a study of identical twins. The study, taken as a whole, reports: Reduced insertions were recorded for abundant cord blood beta clonotypes, with no such pattern in memory repertoires.

The germline V and J ends were trimmed by 10 bases and 3 bases, with 15 bases remaining between them. This CDR3 has 13 amino acids. Germline V gene lookup returns CDR1 ENHRY and CDR2 SYGVKD. One entry per CDR3 protein results from TCRdb running MiXCR on the 5' RACE reads. The repertoire holds 700,000 or so distinct CDR3 sequences, with 8.5% to 9.5% as singletons. This clonotype was observed a handful of times. Its antigen remains unknown. All of the donors were Caucasians in good health. These records were also assigned to another study, of yellow fever vaccine responses in identical twins.

The clonotype originates from a woman under 30 in good health. This chain joins TRBV10-3 and TRBJ2-5; D possibly corresponds to TRBD2 (5 bases). Specimen: PBMCs. CDR3 protein: CAKAELEEETQYF. CDR3 in DNA: TGTGCCAAAGCGGAACTGGAGGAAGAGACCCAGTACTTC.